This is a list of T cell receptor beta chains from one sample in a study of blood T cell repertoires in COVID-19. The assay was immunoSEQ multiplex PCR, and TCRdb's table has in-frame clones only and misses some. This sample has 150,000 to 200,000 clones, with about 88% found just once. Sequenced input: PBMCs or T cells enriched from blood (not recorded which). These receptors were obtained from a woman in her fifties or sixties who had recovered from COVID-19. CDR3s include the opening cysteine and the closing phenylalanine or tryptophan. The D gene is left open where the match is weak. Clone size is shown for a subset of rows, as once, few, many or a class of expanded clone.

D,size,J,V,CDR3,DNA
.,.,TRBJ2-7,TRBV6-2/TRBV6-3,CASTPGVLSYEQYF,TGTGCCAGCACCCCCGGTGTTCTGTCCTACGAGCAGTACTTC
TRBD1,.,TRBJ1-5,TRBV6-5,CAGRTGGLQPQHF,TGTGCCGGCCGGACAGGGGGCCTTCAGCCCCAGCATTTT
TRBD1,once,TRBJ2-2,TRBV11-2,CASSLLWDRQFGELFF,TGTGCCAGCAGCCTGTTGTGGGACAGACAATTCGGGGAGCTGTTTTTT
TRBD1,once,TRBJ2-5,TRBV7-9,CASSLGQSDSETQYF,TGTGCCAGCAGCTTGGGACAGTCGGATTCGGAGACCCAGTACTTC
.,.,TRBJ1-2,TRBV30,CAWSVLGAAVFHGYTF,TGTGCCTGGAGTGTCCTAGGGGCGGCTGTCTTTCATGGCTACACCTTC
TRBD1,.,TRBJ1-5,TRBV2,CASRPQGVRQPQHF,TGTGCCAGCAGGCCACAGGGGGTTAGACAGCCCCAGCATTTT
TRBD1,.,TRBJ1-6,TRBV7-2,CASSPFDRVYSPLHF,TGTGCCAGCAGTCCTTTTGACAGGGTATATTCACCCCTCCACTTT
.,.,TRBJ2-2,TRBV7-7,CASSTHDYPPGELFF,TGTGCTAGCAGCACGCACGACTACCCCCCCGGGGAGCTGTTTTTT
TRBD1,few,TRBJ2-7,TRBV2,CASSEGQVGTYEQYF,TGTGCCAGCAGTGAGGGACAGGTAGGGACCTACGAGCAGTACTTC
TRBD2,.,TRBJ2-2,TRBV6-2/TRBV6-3,CASSLTGRSNTGELFF,TGTGCCAGCAGTTTAACCGGGAGGTCGAACACCGGGGAGCTGTTTTTT
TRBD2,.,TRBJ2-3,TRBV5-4,CASSFPGLAGPTDTQYF,TGTGCCAGCAGCTTCCCGGGACTAGCGGGACCCACAGATACGCAGTATTTT
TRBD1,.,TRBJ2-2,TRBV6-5,CASRRDSATGELFF,TGTGCCAGCAGACGGGACAGTGCCACCGGGGAGCTGTTTTTT
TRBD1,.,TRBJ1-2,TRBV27,CASSLLTPGTGVGYTF,TGTGCCAGCAGTTTATTGACGCCCGGGACAGGGGTTGGCTACACCTTC
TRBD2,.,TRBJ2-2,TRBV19,CASSREIAGVNTGELFF,TGTGCCAGTAGTAGAGAAATAGCGGGAGTCAACACCGGGGAGCTGTTTTTT
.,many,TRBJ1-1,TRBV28,CASSLQNTEAFF,TGTGCCAGCAGTTTACAGAACACTGAAGCTTTCTTT
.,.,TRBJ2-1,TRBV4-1,CASSQGLAPRYNEQFF,TGCGCCAGCAGCCAAGGTTTAGCTCCCCGCTACAATGAGCAGTTCTTC
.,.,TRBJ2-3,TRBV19,CAIQRREAKTDTQYF,TGTGCCATCCAACGGAGGGAGGCAAAAACAGATACGCAGTATTTT
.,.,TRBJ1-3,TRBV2,CASSPLQGTSGNTIYF,TGTGCCAGCAGTCCCCTACAGGGAACCTCTGGAAACACCATATATTTT
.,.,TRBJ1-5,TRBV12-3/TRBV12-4,CASRTQGNQPQHF,TGTGCCAGCAGAACCCAGGGAAATCAGCCCCAGCATTTT
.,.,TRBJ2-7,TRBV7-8,CASSRTVSGKSYEQYF,TGTGCCAGCAGCCGAACAGTTTCCGGGAAGAGCTACGAGCAGTACTTC
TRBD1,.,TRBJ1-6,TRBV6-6,CASSYDRGEGSPLHF,TGTGCCAGCAGTTACGACAGGGGAGAGGGTTCACCCCTCCACTTT
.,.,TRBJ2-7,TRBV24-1,CATSGAGQYEQYF,TGTGCCACCAGTGGCGCAGGCCAGTACGAGCAGTACTTC
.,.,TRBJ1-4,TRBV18,CASSPPQRSELFF,TGTGCCAGCTCACCCCCCCAGCGGTCGGAACTGTTTTTT
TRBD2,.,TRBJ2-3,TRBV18,CASSSYSGSVADTQYF,TGTGCCAGCTCATCCTATAGCGGGAGTGTCGCAGATACGCAGTATTTT
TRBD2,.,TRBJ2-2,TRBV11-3,CASSLDILAGNTGELFF,TGTGCCAGCAGCTTAGATATTCTAGCGGGAAACACCGGGGAGCTGTTTTTT
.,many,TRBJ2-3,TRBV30,CAWSGASTDTQYF,TGTGCCTGGAGTGGAGCTAGCACAGATACGCAGTATTTT
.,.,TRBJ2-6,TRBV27,CASSHSGANVLTF,TGTGCCAGCAGTCACTCTGGGGCCAACGTCCTGACTTTC
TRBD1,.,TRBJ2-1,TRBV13,CASRETGTSYNEQFF,TGTGCCAGCAGGGAGACAGGGACCTCCTACAATGAGCAGTTCTTC
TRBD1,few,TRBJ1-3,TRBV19,CASSRTGTGNTIYF,TGTGCCAGTAGCCGGACAGGGACTGGAAACACCATATATTTT
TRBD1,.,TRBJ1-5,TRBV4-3,CASSQDRVNQPQHF,TGCGCCAGCAGCCAGGACAGGGTTAATCAGCCCCAGCATTTT
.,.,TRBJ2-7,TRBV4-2,CASSQDWALASYEQYF,TGTGCCAGCAGCCAAGATTGGGCACTAGCTTCCTACGAGCAGTACTTC
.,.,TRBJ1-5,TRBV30,CAWTPGGAGNQPQHF,TGTGCCTGGACCCCGGGGGGGGCCGGCAATCAGCCCCAGCATTTT
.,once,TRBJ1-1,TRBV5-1,CASSPQLGQGTEAFF,TGCGCCAGCAGCCCCCAGTTGGGGCAGGGCACTGAAGCTTTCTTT
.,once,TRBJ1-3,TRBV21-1,CASSWGDSGNTIYF,TGTGCCAGCAGCTGGGGGGACTCTGGAAACACCATATATTTT
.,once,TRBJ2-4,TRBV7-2,CASSLIHPRGIQYF,TGTGCCAGCAGCTTAATTCACCCCAGGGGCATTCAGTACTTC
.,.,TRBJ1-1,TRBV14,CASSRYREAGEAFF,TGTGCCAGCAGTCGCTACCGGGAGGCGGGCGAAGCTTTCTTT
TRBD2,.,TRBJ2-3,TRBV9,CASSTLGLADFTDTQYF,TGTGCCAGCAGCACTTTGGGACTAGCGGACTTCACAGATACGCAGTATTTT
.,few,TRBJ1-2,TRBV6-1,CASSEAHRDYGYTF,TGTGCCAGCAGTGAAGCGCACAGGGACTATGGCTACACCTTC
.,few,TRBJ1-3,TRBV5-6,CASHRSLGSGNTIYF,TGTGCCAGCCATCGATCTCTAGGCTCTGGAAACACCATATATTTT
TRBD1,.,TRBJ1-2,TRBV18,CASSPPGQGDYGYTF,TGTGCCAGCTCACCTCCCGGACAGGGCGACTATGGCTACACCTTC
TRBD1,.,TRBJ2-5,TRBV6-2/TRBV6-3,CASSYSKGGVKTQYF,TGTGCCAGCAGTTACTCGAAAGGGGGCGTGAAGACCCAGTACTTC
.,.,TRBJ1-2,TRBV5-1,CASAYTPEARGYTF,TGCGCCAGCGCCTATACCCCCGAGGCTCGAGGCTACACCTTC